These 10 T cell receptor beta chains share one sample of origin, sequenced in a study of regulatory T cells in long-lasting Graves disease. iRepertoire HTBI primers and Arm-PCR of CDR3 regions built TCR beta libraries. A single record per CDR3 protein comes from TCRdb applying MiXCR to the multiplex PCR reads. The table includes more than 450,000 distinct CDR3 sequences, approximately 12% detected once. This sample's time point: newly diagnosed GD, antithyroid drugs for less than 3 months. Making the TCR library involved RNA that had been extracted from PBMCs. These data were also filed under a second study, of T cells in Graves' hyperthyroidism and ophthalmopathy.

Sequencing used peripheral blood mononuclear cells (PBMCs), obtained at new diagnosis, from a patient treated with antithyroid drugs. Source of these receptors: a woman younger than 45 with Graves disease.

This clonotype was picked up a small number of times. Just one base apart from a much larger clone, this may be a read error. The DNA for the CDR3 is TGTGCCAGCGCTCGACGCCAGTCCGGGTTCCAAGAGACCCAGGACTTC. Translation: CASARRQSGFQETQDF. V and J are TRBV6-1 and TRBJ2-1; D is unclear. The CDR3 covers 16 residues. Per the germline V gene, CDR1 is MNHNS and CDR2 is SASEGT.

This clonotype has ten or more counts. The rearrangement uses TRBV20-1 and TRBJ1-1; TRBD1 is a possible D gene (6 bases). This CDR3 contains 14 residues. CDR1 is DFQATT and CDR2 is SNEGSKA in the germline V gene (reference sequence). V lost 3 bases to trimming and J lost 7 bases, with 18 bases between them. The CDR3 loop is CSASFSQGVREAFF. The CDR3 bases are TGCAGTGCTAGTTTTTCACAGGGAGTTCGTGAAGCTTTCTTT.

Many counts were recorded for this clonotype. V and J are TRBV12-3 or TRBV12-4 and TRBJ2-7, with TRBD2 as a possible D gene (6 bases). CDR3 length: 14 amino acids. Trimming left V 5 bases short and J 7 bases short, with 18 bases between. This CDR3 is CASSRAGSVGEQYF. Written as DNA, the CDR3 is TGTGCCAGCAGTCGTGCGGGGTCAGTGGGGGAGCAGTACTTC.

This clonotype was seen repeatedly, ten times or more. The rearrangement joins TRBV6-5 to TRBJ2-2; D not resolved. Trimming took 3 bases from V and 3 from J, leaving 8 bases between them. CDR3 length equals 14 residues. Germline CDR1 is MNHEY and CDR2 is SVGAGI. DNA of the CDR3: TGTGCCAGCAGTTATTTGAGCTACACCGGGGAGCTGTTTTTT. Amino acid sequence: CASSYLSYTGELFF.

This clonotype came up many times. The rearrangement joins TRBV5-8 to TRBJ2-7; 8 bases are shared with TRBD1. Trimming took 2 bases from V and 2 from J; bases not matched to a gene: 3. This CDR3 spans 14 amino acids. The germline CDR1 and CDR2 sequences are SGHTS and YDEGEE. CDR3 sequence reads: CASSFRTGPYEQYF. In DNA, the CDR3 is TGTGCCAGCAGCTTCAGGACAGGGCCCTACGAGCAGTACTTC.

This clonotype was recorded many times. The chain links TRBV7-2 to TRBJ1-5; 8 bases map to TRBD1. Germline V gene lookup returns CDR1 SGHTA and CDR2 FQGNSA. Trimming cost V 4 bases and J 6 bases; bases outside gene matches: 8. The CDR3 is made up of 15 amino acids. CDR3 DNA sequence: TGTGCCAGCAGCTCTGGACAGGGCGCAAGTCAGCCCCAGCATTTT. Translating it yields CASSSGQGASQPQHF.

This clonotype came up a few times. This chain links TRBV19 with TRBJ1-2; no definite D call. The length of the CDR3 is 14 residues. The V end lost 3 bases, the J end lost 6 bases, and 14 bases lay between the germline ends. Per the germline V gene, CDR1 is LNHDA and CDR2 is SQIVND (reference sequence). Written as DNA, the CDR3 is TGTGCCAGTAGTATGTGGGAACGGAGAAATGGCTACACCTTC. Amino acids: CASSMWERRNGYTF.

This clonotype was detected many times. The chain joins TRBV6-5 to TRBJ2-7, with 7 nucleotides matching TRBD1. V was clipped by 4 bases and J by 2 bases; unmatched bases: 8. Germline V gene data show CDR1 as MNHEY and CDR2 as SVGAGI. There are 15 residues in the CDR3. CDR3 amino acids: CASSSGGGGTYEQYF. CDR3 bases: TGTGCCAGCAGTTCAGGGGGTGGGGGAACCTACGAGCAGTACTTC.

Only a few counts were recorded for this clonotype. The rearrangement links TRBV12-3 or TRBV12-4 to TRBJ2-7; 9 bases are shared with TRBD1. V dropped 2 bases and J dropped 1; count of bases not matched to a gene: 6. This CDR3 has 16 amino acids. The CDR3 region is CASSLSGTGSSYEQYF. The CDR3 nucleotides read TGTGCCAGCAGTTTATCCGGGACAGGGAGTTCCTACGAGCAGTACTTC.

This clonotype has a handful of counts. V is TRBV13 and J is TRBJ2-7, with 10 bases identical to TRBD2. Germline V gives CDR1 PRHDT, CDR2 FYEKMQ (reference sequence). The CDR3 is made up of 15 amino acids. V lost 2 bases and J lost 6; bases outside the gene matches: 7. CDR3 DNA sequence: TGTGCCAGCAGCTTAAGTCCGACTAGCGGGTCCGAGCAGTACTTC. As protein: CASSLSPTSGSEQYF.